Each of the 29 T cell receptor beta chains below was sequenced from the same sample in a study of blood T cell repertoires in COVID-19. Profiling relied on immunoSEQ multiplex PCR, and the TCRdb table lists in-frame clones only, not all of them. This sample has around 82,000 clones, with about 93% found just once. Sequencing was performed on peripheral blood. These receptors originate from a human donor in a cohort sampled during active COVID-19.

This rearrangement joins TRBV18 to TRBJ1-5, with 10 positions matching TRBD1. The CDR3 loop spans 15 amino acids. CDR1 KGHSH and CDR2 LQKENI come from the germline V gene. V lost 5 bases, J lost 4 bases, and 5 bases stayed unmatched. In DNA, the CDR3 is TGTGCCAGCTCAACCGGGACAGGGGTTAATCAGCCCCAGCATTTT. Amino acid sequence: CASSTGTGVNQPQHF.

The chain recombines TRBV24-1 with TRBJ1-2; D is unclear. Germline CDR1 is KGHDR and CDR2 is SFDVKD. Trimming took 4 bases from V and 2 from J, leaving 10 bases between them. CDR3 length equals 14 residues. CDR3 in amino acids: CATSDRSLNYGYTF. CDR3 bases: TGTGCCACCAGTGACAGGTCCTTAAACTATGGCTACACCTTC.

This clone was detected once. In DNA, the CDR3 is TGTGCCAGCAGCCGCGGGACAGGGTCTAGCCTATACAATGAGCAGTTCTTC. Translation: CASSRGTGSSLYNEQFF. The V gene is TRBV3-1 (or the pseudogene TRBV3-2), the J gene TRBJ2-1, with TRBD1 matching 9 bases. CDR1 is LGHDT, CDR2 YNNKEL, per germline (reference sequence). The CDR3 has 17 amino acids. With V trimmed by 4 bases and J by 4 bases, 11 bases remained unmatched.

This clone came up a few times. A read error may produce the germline difference seen at one junction end. The chain uses TRBV5-4 and TRBJ2-7, with 10 nucleotides matching TRBD1. This CDR3 is 17 amino acids long. The germline gives CDR1 SGHNT, CDR2 YYREEE (reference sequence). CDR3 sequence (DNA): TGTGCCAGCAGCTCTGACCGGGACAGGGGCGCTGACGGTCGGGCGCACTTC. Encoded protein: CASSSDRDRGADGRAHF.

This rearrangement joins TRBV6-2 or TRBV6-3 to TRBJ1-1; 8 bases align to TRBD1. Germline CDR1 MNHEY, CDR2 SVGEGT. The CDR3 is made up of 17 amino acids. The trim removed 3 bases at V and 6 bases at J, leaving 15 bases unmatched. The CDR3 coding sequence is TGTGCCAGCAGTTATCCCTCTGACAGGGGCACGAAAGCTGAAGCTTTCTTT. This encodes CASSYPSDRGTKAEAFF.

This chain joins TRBV27 and TRBJ2-2; 8 positions match TRBD2. V gave up 8 bases and J gave up 3 bases; unmatched junction bases: 8. The CDR3 has 15 residues. Germline V gives CDR1 MNHEY, CDR2 SMNVEV (reference sequence). CDR3 in amino acids: CASRWRGDYTGELFF. Here the CDR3 DNA reads TGTGCCAGCCGGTGGCGGGGGGACTACACCGGGGAGCTGTTTTTT.

This clone has just one count. This chain uses TRBV9 with TRBJ2-7, with 10 bases aligning to TRBD1. The junction had 7 bases not matched to a gene; V was cut back by 3 bases and J by 1 base. The CDR3 runs 16 residues. Germline values: CDR1 SGDLS, CDR2 YYNGEE. In nucleotides, the CDR3 is TGTGCCAGCAGCGAAACGACAGGGGGCGGATCCTACGAGCAGTACTTC. This sequence encodes CASSETTGGGSYEQYF.

This clone was detected once. Other nucleotide sequences from this sample produce the same CDR3. The J gene is TRBJ2-3, the V gene TRBV3-1 (or the pseudogene TRBV3-2), with 8 nucleotides matching TRBD2. Germline values: CDR1 LGHDT, CDR2 YNNKEL (reference sequence). The CDR3 loop spans 13 amino acids. V was clipped by 3 bases and J by 8 bases; unmatched bases: 4. The CDR3 region has the DNA TGTGCCAGCAGCCAGGGCCGGGGGGGTACGCAGTATTTT. Translated, it gives CASSQGRGGTQYF.

This clone was recorded only once. The junction differs from germline at one of its ends, possibly a read error. This chain uses TRBV12-3 or TRBV12-4 with TRBJ1-1; 8 bases fit TRBD1. This CDR3 comprises 13 residues. The CDR3, as DNA: TGTGCCAGCAGTTGGGACAGGTCGGGCGTGGAGTCCTTT. Protein sequence: CASSWDRSGVESF.

CDR3 amino acids: CASRGQGVDNSPLHF. CDR3 nucleotide sequence: TGTGCCAGCCGAGGACAGGGGGTGGATAATTCACCCCTCCACTTT. This rearrangement joins TRBV6-5 to TRBJ1-6; 10 bases align to TRBD1. This CDR3 is built from 15 residues. The V gene's germline CDR1 is MNHEY and CDR2 SVGAGI. J gave up 5 bases and V 8 bases, and 6 bases lay outside the gene matches.

The chain couples TRBV4-2 to TRBJ1-2, with D maybe TRBD1 (6 bases). V lost 5 bases and J lost 6, with 13 bases in between. This CDR3 comprises 13 residues. Germline values: CDR1 LGHNA, CDR2 YNFKEQ. The CDR3 sequence is CASSKGGRNGYTF. DNA of the CDR3: TGTGCCAGCAGCAAGGGGGGGCGTAATGGCTACACCTTC.

CDR3 in amino acids: CASRGTSSSYEQYF. The CDR3 region has the DNA TGTGCCAGCAGAGGGACTTCCAGCTCCTACGAGCAGTACTTC. V usage is TRBV6-5 and J usage is TRBJ2-7; possible D gene TRBD2, 6 bases. Germline loops: CDR1 MNHEY, CDR2 SVGAGI. Trimming took 6 bases from V and 0 from J, leaving 12 bases between them. CDR3 length: 14 amino acids.

The rearrangement joins TRBV18 to TRBJ1-1; 10 bases agree with TRBD1. The V and J ends lost 5 bases and 0 bases, in that order; junction bases with no gene match: 3. The germline gives CDR1 KGHSH, CDR2 LQKENI. The CDR3 sequence is 15 residues long. In DNA, the CDR3 is TGTGCCAGCTCAGCGGGACAGGGGCTGAACACTGAAGCTTTCTTT. Residues: CASSAGQGLNTEAFF.

The rearrangement joins TRBV10-1 to TRBJ2-3, with 8 nucleotides matching TRBD2. Germline assignment: CDR1 WNHNN and CDR2 SYGVQD (reference sequence). The V segment lost 3 bases and the J segment 2 bases; nucleotides outside the gene matches: 7. The CDR3 is 16 amino acids. The CDR3 sequence is CASSDPGGQNTDTQYF. CDR3 in DNA: TGCGCCAGCAGTGACCCGGGGGGGCAAAACACAGATACGCAGTATTTT.

V is TRBV2 and J is TRBJ2-3, with 10 positions matching TRBD2. This CDR3 spans 15 amino acids. Germline loops: CDR1 SNHLY, CDR2 FYNNEI. V lost 2 bases and J lost 4; bases outside the gene matches: 3. The CDR3 is CASSEKLAGSDTQYF. CDR3 DNA: TGTGCCAGCAGTGAAAAACTAGCGGGGTCAGATACGCAGTATTTT.

The gene calls are TRBV18 and TRBJ1-1, with D perhaps matching TRBD1 (6 bases). This CDR3 comprises 16 residues. Trimming took 4 bases from V and 11 from J, leaving 26 bases between them. Germline V gene lookup returns CDR1 KGHSH and CDR2 LQKENI. The CDR3 nucleotides are TGTGCCAGCTCACGCACACCCGCAGATACAGGGTTCATGGCTTTCTTT. Translating gives CASSRTPADTGFMAFF.

This chain links TRBV19 with TRBJ1-6; a weak D match, TRBD1 (6 bases). This CDR3 has 13 residues. V was pared by 7 bases and J by 7 bases, with 11 bases between. Germline V CDR1 and CDR2: LNHDA, SQIVND (reference sequence). The CDR3 nucleotides read TGTGCCAGTAAAACAGGGTCCAATTCACCCCTCCACTTT. Translated: CASKTGSNSPLHF.

The chain has TRBV19 and TRBJ2-2; TRBD1 might be the D (5 bases). V dropped 5 bases and J dropped 6 bases, with 10 bases sitting between them. Germline V gene sequence: CDR1 LNHDA, CDR2 SQIVND (reference sequence). This CDR3 has 13 residues. The CDR3 bases are TGTGCCAGTAGTGGCAGGGTGGCCGGGGAGCTGTTTTTT. Translated: CASSGRVAGELFF.

The V call is TRBV5-6, the J call TRBJ2-5; 15 bases fit TRBD2. Germline-derived CDR1 and CDR2 are SGHDT and YYEEEE. After removal of 4 bases from V and 5 bases from J, the junction contained 9 bases not matched to a gene. The length of the CDR3 is 17 residues. In nucleotides, the CDR3 is TGTGCCAGCAGCCTTCCGGGACTAGCGGGGGGACGGGAGACCCAGTACTTC. It encodes CASSLPGLAGGRETQYF.

The V call is TRBV10-3, the J call TRBJ1-1; possible D gene TRBD1, 5 bases. This CDR3 has 15 amino acids. CDR1 and CDR2 from the germline V gene are ENHRY and SYGVKD. Trimming left V 2 bases short and J 4 bases short, with 14 bases between. CDR3 sequence (DNA): TGTGCCATCAGTGAGGGGGTAGAAGGGGTCACTGAAGCTTTCTTT. This sequence encodes CAISEGVEGVTEAFF.

This chain links TRBV5-1 with TRBJ2-3; unclear D gene. Trimming took off 4 bases at V and 3 bases at J, with 15 bases between the two ends. This CDR3 spans 15 amino acids. The germline V gene has CDR1 SGHRS and CDR2 YFSETQ. The CDR3 nucleotides are TGCGCCAGCAGCCCTGGCCAAATCGCAACAGATACGCAGTATTTT. It codes for CASSPGQIATDTQYF.

This clone was seen more than once but under ten times. The chain recombines TRBV9 with TRBJ1-3; perhaps TRBD1 as D (5 bases). V was clipped by 2 bases and J by 0 bases, with 12 bases between them. CDR1 is SGDLS, CDR2 YYNGEE, per germline. This CDR3 is built from 16 residues. The CDR3 nucleotides are TGTGCCAGCAGCGTGGAGCCACAGGACTCTGGAAACACCATATATTTT. Residues: CASSVEPQDSGNTIYF.

This clone was found once. The chain is built from TRBV6-5 and TRBJ1-1, with 9 bases matching TRBD1. Germline values: CDR1 MNHEY, CDR2 SVGAGI. Trimming removed 6 bases from V and 4 bases from J; junction bases left unmatched: 6. The CDR3 runs to 14 residues. CDR3 sequence: CASSPGTGSTEAFF. The CDR3, as DNA: TGTGCCAGCAGCCCCGGGACAGGGAGCACTGAAGCTTTCTTT.

V usage is TRBV24-1 and J usage is TRBJ2-7; weak D call: TRBD1 (6 bases). CDR1 is KGHDR and CDR2 is SFDVKD in the germline V gene. V shed 6 bases and J shed 3 bases, with 14 bases lying between them. The CDR3 has 14 residues. The CDR3 DNA follows: TGTGCCACCAGTTCTTCCCAGGGGAGCTACGAGCAGTACTTC. Translating gives CATSSSQGSYEQYF.

This chain links TRBV5-1 with TRBJ2-3, with D perhaps matching TRBD2 (5 bases). Trimming stripped 0 bases from V and 6 bases from J, with 11 bases between. Germline V gene sequence: CDR1 SGHRS, CDR2 YFSETQ. The CDR3 runs 14 residues. CDR3: CASSLAGSSDTQYF. The DNA for the CDR3 is TGCGCCAGCAGCTTGGCGGGGTCTTCGGATACGCAGTATTTT.

The count of this clone is one. The chain couples TRBV18 to TRBJ1-3, with 10 positions matching TRBD1. V lost 3 bases and J lost 1; bases outside the gene matches: 3. CDR3 size: 16 residues. Germline values: CDR1 KGHSH, CDR2 LQKENI. The CDR3 DNA reads as TGTGCCAGCTCACCGGGGGACAGGGGTTCTGGAAACACCATATATTTT. Its translation: CASSPGDRGSGNTIYF.

The V gene is TRBV5-8, the J gene TRBJ1-6; 7 positions match TRBD1. V gave up 5 bases and J gave up 5 bases; unmatched junction bases: 13. Germline V gene sequence: CDR1 SGHTS, CDR2 YDEGEE. The CDR3 has 17 amino acids. In nucleotides, the CDR3 is TGTGCCAGCAGTTTGAGACCTAGACAGGGCCATAATTCACCCCTCCACTTT. Protein sequence: CASSLRPRQGHNSPLHF.

This clone turned up a few times. The chain has TRBV5-6 and TRBJ1-6; D is ambiguous. The CDR3 has 16 residues. Trimming took off 2 bases at V and 5 bases at J, with 14 bases between the two ends. Germline V CDR1 and CDR2: SGHDT, YYEEEE. CDR3 sequence: CASSLSRRLHNSPLHF. Written as DNA, the CDR3 is TGTGCCAGCAGCTTATCCCGCAGGTTGCATAATTCACCCCTCCACTTT.

The chain uses TRBV27 and TRBJ2-2; 9 nucleotides align to TRBD2. Germline V gene lookup returns CDR1 MNHEY and CDR2 SMNVEV (reference sequence). The CDR3 extends over 16 amino acids. The V segment lost 2 bases and the J segment 4 bases; nucleotides outside the gene matches: 5. The DNA of the CDR3 is TGTGCCAGCAGTTTAAGGCGGGGGGGCCTCACCGGGGAGCTGTTTTTT. Protein sequence: CASSLRRGGLTGELFF.